This T cell receptor beta chain was recorded in a study of blood T cell repertoires in COVID-19. Looking at the study overall: In each case, the material was cDNA or gDNA derived from T cells, B-cell-depleted T cells, or PBMCs.

Produced via immunoSEQ multiplex PCR; TCRdb's table is partial and in-frame only. This sample carries approximately 500,000 clones, approximately 88% of them seen once, and the ten largest clones take less than 9%. CDR1 is MNHNS, CDR2 SASEGT, per germline. This CDR3 has 17 residues. Germline trimming cut 0 bases from V and 1 base from J; bases unmatched to any gene: 6. The specimen was peripheral blood. The chain couples TRBV6-1 to TRBJ1-1; 9 bases fit TRBD1. The clonotype originates from a woman aged 45-65 years with COVID-19, enrolled during active disease. The CDR3 nucleotides read TGTGCCAGCAGTGAAGCGGTAGGGACAGGGACGAACACTGAAGCTTTCTTT. Translation: CASSEAVGTGTNTEAFF.